This is a list of T cell receptor beta chains from one sample in a study of regulatory T cells in long-lasting Graves disease. One entry per CDR3 protein results from TCRdb running MiXCR on the multiplex PCR reads. The repertoire consists of about 420,000 distinct CDR3 sequences, with around 15% occurring once and the leading ten covering about 23%. The same specimen was also included in a second study, on T cells in Graves' hyperthyroidism and ophthalmopathy.

The sample in question was peripheral blood mononuclear cells (PBMCs), obtained at new diagnosis, from a patient treated with antithyroid drugs. The receptors stem from a young woman with Graves disease. Each CDR3 is given with its conserved first and last residue. The D gene is left open where the match is weak. Clone size is shown for a subset of rows, as once, few, many or a class of expanded clone.

d_gene: TRBD1; abundance: .; len: 14; v_gene: TRBV29-1; j_gene: TRBJ2-5; CDR3aa: CSVEGQGAAETQYF; CDR3nt: TGCAGCGTTGAAGGACAGGGGGCGGCAGAGACCCAGTACTTC
d_gene: .; abundance: many; len: 14; v_gene: TRBV7-8; j_gene: TRBJ1-1; CDR3aa: CASSLFGRTTEAFF; CDR3nt: TGTGCCAGCAGCTTATTTGGCAGGACAACTGAAGCTTTCTTT
d_gene: .; abundance: once; len: 18; v_gene: TRBV9; j_gene: TRBJ2-1; CDR3aa: CASSVALDGQGYYNEQFF; CDR3nt: TGTGCCAGCAGCGTAGCCCTCGACGGTCAGGGATATTACAATGAGCAGTTCTTC
d_gene: .; abundance: few; len: 14; v_gene: TRBV30; j_gene: TRBJ2-1; CDR3aa: CAWRRRSSYNEQFF; CDR3nt: TGTGCCTGGAGAAGGCGGAGCTCCTACAATGAGCAGTTCTTC
d_gene: TRBD1; abundance: many; len: 15; v_gene: TRBV29-1; j_gene: TRBJ2-7; CDR3aa: CSVSGRDRGSYEQYF; CDR3nt: TGCAGCGTTTCGGGGCGGGACAGGGGCTCCTACGAGCAGTACTTC
d_gene: TRBD2; abundance: .; len: 17; v_gene: TRBV3-1; j_gene: TRBJ2-2; CDR3aa: CASSQDRRERSTGELFF; CDR3nt: TGTGCCAGCAGCCAAGATAGGCGGGAGAGGTCCACCGGGGAGCTGTTTTTT
d_gene: TRBD1; abundance: few; len: 12; v_gene: TRBV28; j_gene: TRBJ1-4; CDR3aa: CASGLDRVKLFF; CDR3nt: TGTGCCAGCGGTTTGGACAGGGTGAAACTGTTTTTT
d_gene: TRBD2; abundance: many; len: 13; v_gene: TRBV20-1; j_gene: TRBJ2-5; CDR3aa: CSARPGGLETQYF; CDR3nt: TGCAGTGCCCGTCCGGGAGGCCTGGAGACCCAGTACTTC
d_gene: .; abundance: .; len: 17; v_gene: TRBV11-2; j_gene: TRBJ1-3; CDR3aa: CASSFLTTGLSGNTIYF; CDR3nt: TGTGCCAGCAGCTTTTTAACAACAGGGCTCTCTGGAAACACCATATATTTT
d_gene: .; abundance: many; len: 13; v_gene: TRBV6-2/TRBV6-3; j_gene: TRBJ2-1; CDR3aa: CASSFKVRNEQFF; CDR3nt: TGTGCCAGCAGTTTTAAGGTCCGCAATGAGCAGTTCTTC
d_gene: TRBD1; abundance: many; len: 17; v_gene: TRBV5-6; j_gene: TRBJ2-6; CDR3aa: CASSVWTGGFGANVLTF; CDR3nt: TGTGCCAGCAGCGTCTGGACAGGGGGTTTTGGGGCCAACGTCCTGACTTTC
d_gene: TRBD1; abundance: .; len: 13; v_gene: TRBV19; j_gene: TRBJ1-5; CDR3aa: CASRRTGSQPQHF; CDR3nt: TGTGCCAGTAGACGGACAGGGTCTCAGCCCCAGCATTTT
d_gene: TRBD2; abundance: many; len: 16; v_gene: TRBV28; j_gene: TRBJ2-7; CDR3aa: CASRPSVLAGLYEQYF; CDR3nt: TGTGCCAGCAGACCTAGCGTACTAGCGGGGTTATACGAGCAGTACTTC
d_gene: TRBD1; abundance: many; len: 15; v_gene: TRBV2; j_gene: TRBJ1-2; CDR3aa: CASSREGQGFYGYTF; CDR3nt: TGTGCCAGCAGCAGAGAAGGACAGGGTTTCTATGGCTACACCTTC
d_gene: .; abundance: many; len: 14; v_gene: TRBV12-3/TRBV12-4; j_gene: TRBJ1-5; CDR3aa: CASRGVYSNQPQHF; CDR3nt: TGTGCCAGCAGGGGGGTTTATAGCAATCAGCCCCAGCATTTT
d_gene: TRBD2; abundance: many; len: 14; v_gene: TRBV7-9; j_gene: TRBJ2-7; CDR3aa: CASRLAGTGYEQYF; CDR3nt: TGTGCCAGCAGGTTAGCGGGTACGGGCTACGAGCAGTACTTC
d_gene: .; abundance: many; len: 13; v_gene: TRBV11-1; j_gene: TRBJ2-1; CDR3aa: CASNSAGQNEQFF; CDR3nt: TGTGCCAGCAACTCGGCAGGGCAGAATGAGCAGTTCTTC
d_gene: .; abundance: .; len: 10; v_gene: TRBV19; j_gene: TRBJ2-1; CDR3aa: CAKSYNEQFF; CDR3nt: TGTGCCAAGTCCTACAATGAGCAGTTCTTC
d_gene: .; abundance: few; len: 16; v_gene: TRBV6-5; j_gene: TRBJ2-3; CDR3aa: CASSYTRGTGTDTQYF; CDR3nt: TGTGCCAGCAGTTACACCCGCGGGACGGGGACAGATACGCAGTATTTT
d_gene: .; abundance: many; len: 16; v_gene: TRBV6-2/TRBV6-3; j_gene: TRBJ1-5; CDR3aa: CASSYSGTNSNQPQHF; CDR3nt: TGTGCCAGCAGTTACTCGGGGACAAATAGCAATCAGCCCCAGCATTTT
d_gene: .; abundance: many; len: 14; v_gene: TRBV5-1; j_gene: TRBJ2-2; CDR3aa: CASSDTQNTGELFF; CDR3nt: TGCGCCAGCAGCGACACTCAGAACACCGGGGAGCTGTTTTTT
d_gene: .; abundance: few; len: 17; v_gene: TRBV7-2; j_gene: TRBJ2-2; CDR3aa: CASSLQAGRSNTGELFF; CDR3nt: TGTGCCAGCAGCTTACAGGCGGGGCGCTCGAACACCGGGGAGCTGTTTTTT
d_gene: .; abundance: .; len: 14; v_gene: TRBV28; j_gene: TRBJ2-7; CDR3aa: CASSFTGTNYEQYF; CDR3nt: TGTGCCAGCAGTTTTACCGGGACAAATTACGAGCAGTACTTC
d_gene: TRBD2; abundance: many; len: 14; v_gene: TRBV28; j_gene: TRBJ2-5; CDR3aa: CASRWGLPQETQYF; CDR3nt: TGTGCCAGCAGATGGGGACTACCGCAAGAGACCCAGTACTTC
d_gene: TRBD2; abundance: many; len: 14; v_gene: TRBV6-1; j_gene: TRBJ2-1; CDR3aa: CASTAGGWGNEQFF; CDR3nt: TGTGCCAGCACAGCGGGAGGTTGGGGGAATGAGCAGTTCTTC
d_gene: .; abundance: many; len: 14; v_gene: TRBV20-1; j_gene: TRBJ2-3; CDR3aa: CSASFSRPTDTQYF; CDR3nt: TGCAGTGCTAGTTTTTCAAGACCCACAGATACGCAGTATTTT